The clone carrying this T cell receptor (beta chain) was seen only a few times. Its specificity is not known. A second PCR of 7 to 11 cycles used a sample-barcoded 5' primer and a J-beta primer mix. Every sample returned 2.5 million or more CDR3-containing paired-end reads. TCRdb redid the calling of the 5' RACE reads with MiXCR, one entry per CDR3 protein. The table includes under 750,000 distinct CDR3 sequences, around 48% detected once. The source of the sample is a study of blood T cells in healthy people across ages. General study points: The authors considered diversity estimates from one million T cells to be underestimates. Naive CD4+ cells and diversity were both higher in long-lived donors than in aged donors.

CDR1 is LNHNV, CDR2 YYDKDF, per germline (reference sequence). J lost 2 bases, V lost 1 base, and 4 bases had no gene match. This CDR3 is built from 15 residues. Caucasian individuals from Russia who were healthy and aged about 6 to 95 acted as donors. The source is a man older than 75 in good health. The chain uses TRBV15 and TRBJ2-5; 7 bases map to TRBD1. Specimen: blood. The CDR3 sequence: CATSRAGQMQETQYF. The DNA of the CDR3 is TGTGCCACCAGCAGAGCGGGACAGATGCAAGAGACCCAGTACTTC.